Each of the 5 T cell receptor beta chains below was sequenced from the same sample in a study of post-analysis software for immune sequencing data. Study-level points and caveats: Included in a set of about 5 TRBV segments more frequent in patients than controls were TRBV5-6, TRBV5-1 and TRBV20-1.

No antigen is known for these receptors. The authors incorporated unique molecular identifiers into the TCR beta cDNA libraries. TCRdb reanalysed the PCR reads using MiXCR and keeps one entry per CDR3 protein. The sample consists of roughly 670,000 distinct CDR3 sequences, approximately 60% of them appearing once. Sequencing input: blood. The receptors were gathered from a girl aged 2 to 10 with multiple sclerosis.

This chain links TRBV12-3 or TRBV12-4 with TRBJ1-2, with 7 positions matching TRBD1. The CDR3 covers 15 residues. The V gene end was trimmed by 6 bases and the J gene end by 4 bases; junction bases not matched to a gene: 11. CDR3 coding DNA: TGTGCCAGCAGCTCGACAAAGGGACAGAGCTATGGCTACACCTTC. Its translation is CASSSTKGQSYGYTF.

This sequence joins TRBV20-1 and TRBJ1-1; 7 bases map to TRBD1. V lost 4 bases, J lost 1 base, and 9 bases stayed unmatched. CDR1 is DFQATT, CDR2 SNEGSKA, per germline (reference sequence). CDR3 length equals 15 residues. As DNA, the CDR3 is TGCAGTGCTACCGAACTAGGGGGCAGGAACACTGAAGCTTTCTTT. It yields the protein CSATELGGRNTEAFF.

The chain couples TRBV4-1 to TRBJ1-1; D unclear. V was shortened by 2 bases and J by 4 bases, with 11 bases between the two germline ends. The V gene's germline CDR1 is MGHRA and CDR2 YSYEKL. The CDR3 extends over 14 amino acids. DNA of the CDR3: TGCGCCAGCAGCCAACCCCGGAAAGGCACTGAAGCTTTCTTT. Translation: CASSQPRKGTEAFF.

This clonotype was counted between two and nine times. V and J are TRBV20-1 and TRBJ2-1, with D uncertain. CDR1 and CDR2 (germline): DFQATT, SNEGSKA (reference sequence). Trimming stripped 6 bases from V and 0 bases from J, with 12 bases between. The CDR3 has 14 amino acids. Written as DNA, the CDR3 is TGCAGTGCACGTCCCGCTAGCTCCTACAATGAGCAGTTCTTC. As protein: CSARPASSYNEQFF.

The chain carries TRBV27 and TRBJ2-5, with 12 nucleotides matching TRBD2. Germline CDR1 is MNHEY and CDR2 is SMNVEV (reference sequence). The CDR3 extends over 17 amino acids. The V gene end was trimmed by 5 bases and the J gene end by 5 bases; junction bases not matched to a gene: 12. The CDR3 DNA reads as TGTGCCAGCAGTCAACACCGCGGACTAGCGGGGCGGGAGACCCAGTACTTC. As protein: CASSQHRGLAGRETQYF.